The entry below gives a single T cell receptor beta chain sequence along with its context. 13 Jbeta primers and 60 Vbeta primers were used for the PCR. TCRdb's table, derived via immunoSEQ multiplex PCR, lists solely in-frame clones and lacks some. The sample records under 150,000 clones, about 80% being singletons. This record belongs to a study of cytomegalovirus exposure and HLA in healthy donors. The germline V gene encodes CDR1 SGHRS and CDR2 YFSETQ. The length of the CDR3 is 19 residues. V shed 6 bases, J shed 0 bases, and the junction held 10 bases outside the gene matches. The receptor was derived from a woman in her thirties or forties in good health and CMV-seropositive. The specimen was PBMCs. The chain is built from TRBV5-1 and TRBJ2-1, with TRBD2 matching 15 bases. The chain's CDR3 is CASNGQGLAGGASYNEQFF. The CDR3 DNA is TGCGCCAGCAACGGACAGGGACTAGCGGGAGGCGCCTCCTACAATGAGCAGTTCTTC.